This T cell receptor beta chain was recovered during a study of blood T cell repertoires in COVID-19. About the research overall: Sites across the United States, Italy and Spain contributed samples from acute and convalescent COVID-19. Nucleic acid was either cDNA or gDNA, and it came from T cells, B-cell-depleted T cells, or PBMCs.

The germline CDR1 and CDR2 sequences are SGHRS and YFSETQ. J lost 7 bases, V lost 0 bases, and 6 bases had no gene match. The CDR3 runs 15 residues. Per the authors' pipeline: Estimated nucleated cell counts came from reference gene primer amplification. Sequencing was performed with immunoSEQ multiplex PCR; in TCRdb, only in-frame clones are kept and a portion is missing. From that table come the V and J calls and clone size; the DNA was used to work out D and trimming. The sample contains tens of thousands of clones, 84% of which appear only once. The chain is built from TRBV5-1 and TRBJ2-1, with 8 bases lining up with TRBD1. Specimen: peripheral blood. This TCR came from a man aged 55 to 70 with acute or convalescent COVID-19. The CDR3 here is CASSLEAGGGNEQFF. The CDR3 DNA sequence: TGCGCCAGCAGCTTGGAAGCAGGGGGCGGGAATGAGCAGTTCTTC.